A single sample is the source of the 3 T cell receptor beta chains below, sequenced in a study of ipilimumab plus nivolumab after autologous stem cell transplantation. Profiling relied on immunoSEQ multiplex PCR, and the TCRdb table lists in-frame clones only, not all of them. The sample gives 15,000 or so clones, roughly 85% of which show up once; 9.5% to 13% is in the top ten. Specimen: PBMCs, collected in a trial of ipilimumab plus nivolumab as post-transplant consolidation. These receptors were taken from a male donor with diffuse large B-cell lymphoma.

The J gene is TRBJ1-3, the V gene TRBV7-6; D ambiguous. V shed 2 bases and J shed 0 bases, with 14 bases lying between them. Germline V CDR1 and CDR2: SGHVS, FNYEAQ. CDR3 length: 17 residues. The CDR3 sequence: CASSLRVQISSGNTIYF. The CDR3 DNA reads as TGTGCCAGCAGCTTACGAGTTCAGATTTCCTCTGGAAACACCATATATTTT.

J is TRBJ1-4 and V is TRBV7-2; no clear D gene. The germline V gene has CDR1 SGHTA and CDR2 FQGNSA. The CDR3 length is 15 residues. Trimming shortened V by 5 bases and J by 7 bases, and 17 bases separated the two germline ends. CDR3 sequence reads: CASSRTGLRGEKLFF. CDR3 bases: TGTGCCAGCAGCCGAACCGGGTTGCGGGGTGAAAAACTGTTTTTT.

This chain joins TRBV2 and TRBJ2-7; D is ambiguous. The CDR3 sequence is 12 residues long. Germline V gives CDR1 SNHLY, CDR2 FYNNEI. The V end was cut by 4 bases, the J end by 3 bases, with 7 bases between. CDR3 sequence reads: CASSGQDYEQYF. The CDR3 coding sequence is TGTGCCAGCAGTGGGCAGGACTACGAGCAGTACTTC.